The rows below give T cell receptor beta chains drawn from one sample of a study of shared clonotypes between healthy human individuals. TCRdb's table, derived via immunoSEQ multiplex PCR, lists solely in-frame clones and lacks some. The sample holds millions of clones, more than 80% seen once. Sequencing was carried out using naive CD4+ T cells from PBMCs. Receptors originate from a man aged 18 to 30 in good health. Some clones in this sample may be carry-over from other donors' samples. Each CDR3 is given with its conserved first and last residue. A D gene is named only where the DNA matches it firmly. Part of the rows lack a size; the others show once, few, many or a class for expanded clones.

j_call d_call clone_size v_call cdr3_nt cdr3_aa
TRBJ1-5 . . TRBV10-2 TGCGCCAGCAGTCCGGCCACAGAAAATCAGCCCCAGCATTTT CASSPATENQPQHF
TRBJ1-2 . . TRBV19 TGTGCCAGTAGTCCTTCGGACCGCTATGGCTACACCTTC CASSPSDRYGYTF
TRBJ2-7 TRBD2 . TRBV10-3 TGTGCCATCAATAGCGGGAGGGACTACGAGCAGTACTTC CAINSGRDYEQYF
TRBJ2-5 . . TRBV28 TGTGCCAGCAGTAGTTTAGCGTCGGTAGAGACCCAGTACTTC CASSSLASVETQYF
TRBJ2-4 TRBD2 . TRBV7-9 TGTGCCAGCAGCTTAGGACTAGCGGGTATTCAGTACTTC CASSLGLAGIQYF
TRBJ2-7 . . TRBV9 TGTGCCAGCAGCGTAGTAGTCAGCAAAGCCCCCTACGAGCAGTACTTC CASSVVVSKAPYEQYF
TRBJ2-3 . . TRBV7-2 TGTGCCAGCAGCCGCGGGACTCACACAGATACGCAGTATTTT CASSRGTHTDTQYF
TRBJ1-5 . . TRBV6-4 TGTGCCAGCAGTGACCTCAGTATGGGGGACCAGCCCCAGCATTTT CASSDLSMGDQPQHF
TRBJ1-2 . . TRBV27 TGTGCCAGCAGTTTAGAGCCGTATTCTGGCTACACCTTC CASSLEPYSGYTF
TRBJ2-7 . . TRBV30 TGTGCCTGGAGTGTTAGGGGCGCCTTAGGTTTCGAGCAGTACTTC CAWSVRGALGFEQYF
TRBJ1-2 TRBD1 . TRBV7-9 TGTGCCAGCACCGGACGAGGACAGGGGCTAAATGGCTACACCTTC CASTGRGQGLNGYTF
TRBJ2-3 TRBD1 . TRBV9 TGTGCCAGCAGCGTAGACGCAGGGGGAGATACGCAGTATTTT CASSVDAGGDTQYF
TRBJ1-1 . . TRBV11-2 TGTGCCAGCAGCTTAATCGGCGGGCGGTACACTGAAGCTTTCTTT CASSLIGGRYTEAFF
TRBJ2-2 TRBD2 . TRBV5-1 TGCGCCAGCAGCCAAGGACTAGTCACCGGGGAGCTGTTTTTT CASSQGLVTGELFF
TRBJ2-1 . once TRBV28 TGTGCCAGCAGTTTATTAAGCTCCTACAATGAGCAGTTCTTC CASSLLSSYNEQFF
TRBJ2-1 TRBD2 . TRBV18 TGTGCCAGCTCAGCCTCGGAAGGTGTTAGCGGGAGGGCCTACAATGAGCAGTTCTTC CASSASEGVSGRAYNEQFF